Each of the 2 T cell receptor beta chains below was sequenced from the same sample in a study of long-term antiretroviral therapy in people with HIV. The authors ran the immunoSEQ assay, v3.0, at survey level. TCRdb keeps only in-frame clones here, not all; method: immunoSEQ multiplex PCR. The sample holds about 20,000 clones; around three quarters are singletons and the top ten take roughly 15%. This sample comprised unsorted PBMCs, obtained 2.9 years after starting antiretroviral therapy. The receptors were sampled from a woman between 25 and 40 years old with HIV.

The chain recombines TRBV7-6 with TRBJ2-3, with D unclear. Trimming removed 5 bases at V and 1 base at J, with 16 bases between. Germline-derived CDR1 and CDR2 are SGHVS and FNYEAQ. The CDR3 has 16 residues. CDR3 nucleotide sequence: TGTGCCAGCAGCCTCCCTTTGGGCGGAGGCACAGATACGCAGTATTTT. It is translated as CASSLPLGGGTDTQYF.

The CDR3 region has the DNA TGTGCCAGCAGTGAAGACCCCCCCGGGACGGGATTTCGGGTCGAGCAGTACGTC. As protein: CASSEDPPGTGFRVEQYV. This chain connects TRBV6-1 to TRBJ2-7; possibly TRBD1 or TRBD2 for D (5 bases each). The germline CDR1 and CDR2 sequences are MNHNS and SASEGT. CDR3 length equals 18 residues. V was shortened by 1 base and J by 6 bases, with 25 bases between the two germline ends.